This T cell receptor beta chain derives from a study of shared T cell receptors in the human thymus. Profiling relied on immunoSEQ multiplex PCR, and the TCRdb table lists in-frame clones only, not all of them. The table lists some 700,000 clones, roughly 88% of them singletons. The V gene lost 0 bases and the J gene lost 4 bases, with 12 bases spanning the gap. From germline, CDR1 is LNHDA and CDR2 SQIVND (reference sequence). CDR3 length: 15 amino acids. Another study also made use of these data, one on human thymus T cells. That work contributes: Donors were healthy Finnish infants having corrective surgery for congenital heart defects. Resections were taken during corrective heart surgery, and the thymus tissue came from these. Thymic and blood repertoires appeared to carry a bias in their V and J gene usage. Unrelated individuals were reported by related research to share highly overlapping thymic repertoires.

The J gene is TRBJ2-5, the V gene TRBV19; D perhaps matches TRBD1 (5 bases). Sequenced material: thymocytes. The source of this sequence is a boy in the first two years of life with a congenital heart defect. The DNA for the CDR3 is TGTGCCAGTAGTATAGATCCAGGGTCAGGAGAGACCCAGTACTTC. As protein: CASSIDPGSGETQYF.